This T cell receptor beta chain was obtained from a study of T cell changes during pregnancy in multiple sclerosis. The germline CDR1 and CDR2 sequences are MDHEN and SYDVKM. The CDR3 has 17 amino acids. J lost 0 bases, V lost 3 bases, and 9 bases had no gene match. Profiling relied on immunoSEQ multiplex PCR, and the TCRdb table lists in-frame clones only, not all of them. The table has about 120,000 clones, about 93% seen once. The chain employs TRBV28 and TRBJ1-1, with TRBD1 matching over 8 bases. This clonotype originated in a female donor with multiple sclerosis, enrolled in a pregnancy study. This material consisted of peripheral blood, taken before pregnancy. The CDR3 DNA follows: TGTGCCAGCAGTTTCCACAGGGGGGGGATCATGAACACTGAAGCTTTCTTT. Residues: CASSFHRGGIMNTEAFF.